This TCR beta chain is from a study of shared clonotypes between healthy human individuals. Study in general: The donor pool was made up of two women and a few men aged 18 to 49. Whole-study results and caveats: It was expected that sequencing depth would affect clonotype sharing among donors.

Germline values: CDR1 MNHEY, CDR2 SVGAGI. The CDR3 covers 12 residues. With 6 bases removed from V and 7 bases from J, the gap between germline ends came to 12 bases. From CD4+ cells came CD45RA+ naive and CD45RA-negative memory subsets. Concerning this clone itself: Antigen: not known.

Data came from immunoSEQ multiplex PCR; TCRdb stores just in-frame clones and leaves some out. The sample holds 2 million to 2.5 million clones, 90% to 96% seen once. V usage is TRBV6-5 and J usage is TRBJ1-2; a weak D match, TRBD1 (5 bases). Sequenced: naive CD4+ T cells sorted from blood. Sample subset: CD45RA+ positively selected. This clonotype originated in a young man in good health. CDR3 residues: CASSRGDTGYTF. The CDR3 nucleotides are TGTGCCAGCAGCCGGGGGGATACTGGCTACACCTTC.